A selection of T cell receptor beta chains follows, all from one sample in a study of identical twins. TCRdb used MiXCR to reprocess the 5' RACE reads, holding one entry per CDR3 protein. The sample holds a few hundred thousand distinct CDR3 sequences, about 8.5% seen once. Another study also made use of these data, one on yellow fever vaccine responses in identical twins.

The sample taken for sequencing was CD8+ T cells sorted from blood. The origin of the receptors is a woman aged 18-29 years in good health. The CDR3 runs from the conserved cysteine through the conserved F or W. Each record gives: clone size, D gene, J gene, V gene, CDR3 DNA, CDR3 protein. D genes are given only for firm matches. Some rows have no size entry. The others give once, few or many, or a class for an expanded clone.

abundance: many; d_gene: TRBD1; j_gene: TRBJ1-3; v_gene: TRBV5-1; CDR3nt: TGTGCCAGCAGTCTGACAGGGTCTGGAAACACCATATATTTT; CDR3aa: CASSLTGSGNTIYF
abundance: -; d_gene: -; j_gene: TRBJ2-4; v_gene: TRBV5-1; CDR3nt: TGCGCCAGCAGCTTTCTGGGACTCGAAAACATTCAGTACTTC; CDR3aa: CASSFLGLENIQYF
abundance: few; d_gene: -; j_gene: TRBJ1-5; v_gene: TRBV5-1; CDR3nt: TGCGCCAGCAGCTTTCGCCCAAATCAGCCCCAGCATTTT; CDR3aa: CASSFRPNQPQHF
abundance: few; d_gene: -; j_gene: TRBJ1-1; v_gene: TRBV5-1; CDR3nt: TGCGCCAGCAGCTTGGCCTTAGAATTGAACACTGAAGCTTTCTTT; CDR3aa: CASSLALELNTEAFF
abundance: few; d_gene: TRBD2; j_gene: TRBJ2-1; v_gene: TRBV19; CDR3nt: TGTGCCAGTAGTATAGTGGCTAGCGGCAATGAGCAGTTCTTC; CDR3aa: CASSIVASGNEQFF
abundance: few; d_gene: -; j_gene: TRBJ1-4; v_gene: TRBV2; CDR3nt: TGTGCCAGCAGTGAGGTGGCTTACGGTGGTGAAAAACTGTTTTTT; CDR3aa: CASSEVAYGGEKLFF
abundance: few; d_gene: -; j_gene: TRBJ1-5; v_gene: TRBV10-3; CDR3nt: TGTGCCATCAGGAGGGAACAGGGAAATCAGCCCCAGCATTTT; CDR3aa: CAIRREQGNQPQHF
abundance: -; d_gene: -; j_gene: TRBJ1-1; v_gene: TRBV2; CDR3nt: TGTGCCAGCGGCGGGGGGCAAGAGACTGAAGCTTTCTTT; CDR3aa: CASGGGQETEAFF
abundance: -; d_gene: -; j_gene: TRBJ2-2; v_gene: TRBV6-5; CDR3nt: TGTGCCAGCAGTTACTCTTGGGGATCGGACGGGGAGCTGTTTTTT; CDR3aa: CASSYSWGSDGELFF
abundance: few; d_gene: TRBD2; j_gene: TRBJ2-3; v_gene: TRBV3-1; CDR3nt: TGTGCCAGCAGCGATCGACTAGCGGGGGGGGTAGCGGATACGCAGTATTTT; CDR3aa: CASSDRLAGGVADTQYF
abundance: -; d_gene: -; j_gene: TRBJ2-3; v_gene: TRBV28; CDR3nt: TGTGCCAGCAGTTCCCCCCTACTACGGACCCTCCGGAATACGCAGTATTTT; CDR3aa: CASSSPLLRTLRNTQYF
abundance: -; d_gene: TRBD1; j_gene: TRBJ2-7; v_gene: TRBV15; CDR3nt: TGTGCCACCAGCAGGGGGACAGAAGAAGGATACGAGCAGTACTTC; CDR3aa: CATSRGTEEGYEQYF
abundance: many; d_gene: -; j_gene: TRBJ2-3; v_gene: TRBV12-3/TRBV12-4; CDR3nt: TGTGCCAGCAGTTTAGCCGCAGATACGCAGTATTTT; CDR3aa: CASSLAADTQYF
abundance: few; d_gene: -; j_gene: TRBJ2-1; v_gene: TRBV7-2; CDR3nt: TGTGCCAGCAGCTTCCAGCTTGCCTACAATGAGCAGTTCTTC; CDR3aa: CASSFQLAYNEQFF
abundance: -; d_gene: TRBD2; j_gene: TRBJ2-2; v_gene: TRBV6-1; CDR3nt: TGTGCCAGCAGCTCGGGGGGGCCGGACACCGGGGAGCTGTTTTTT; CDR3aa: CASSSGGPDTGELFF
abundance: few; d_gene: -; j_gene: TRBJ2-5; v_gene: TRBV4-2; CDR3nt: TGTGCCAGCAGCCAAGTGACGGGAGTGGTGGAGACCCAGTACTTC; CDR3aa: CASSQVTGVVETQYF
abundance: -; d_gene: -; j_gene: TRBJ1-4; v_gene: TRBV4-1; CDR3nt: TGCGCCAGCAGTACAAGGTCATCTAATGAAAAACTGTTTTTT; CDR3aa: CASSTRSSNEKLFF
abundance: few; d_gene: -; j_gene: TRBJ2-7; v_gene: TRBV15; CDR3nt: TGTGCCACCAGCAGAGATGGAGAGGCCTTCACCTACGAGCAGTACTTC; CDR3aa: CATSRDGEAFTYEQYF
abundance: many; d_gene: -; j_gene: TRBJ1-6; v_gene: TRBV12-3/TRBV12-4; CDR3nt: TGTGCCAGCTGGGACGTCGACTCCTATAATTCACCCCTCCACTTT; CDR3aa: CASWDVDSYNSPLHF
abundance: many; d_gene: -; j_gene: TRBJ2-2; v_gene: TRBV7-9; CDR3nt: TGTGCCAGCAGCCCCGGGGACGGGGAGCTGTTTTTT; CDR3aa: CASSPGDGELFF
abundance: few; d_gene: TRBD1; j_gene: TRBJ2-7; v_gene: TRBV16; CDR3nt: TGTGCCAGCAGCCACGGGACAGGGAAATACGAGCAGTACTTC; CDR3aa: CASSHGTGKYEQYF
abundance: few; d_gene: TRBD2; j_gene: TRBJ2-7; v_gene: TRBV4-2; CDR3nt: TGTGCCAGCAGCCAGCCCGGACTAGCGGGAACCTACGAGCAGTACTTC; CDR3aa: CASSQPGLAGTYEQYF
abundance: many; d_gene: -; j_gene: TRBJ2-6; v_gene: TRBV7-9; CDR3nt: TGTGCCAGCAGCTTAGGTGCCCTCTCTGGGGCCAACGTCCTGACTTTC; CDR3aa: CASSLGALSGANVLTF
abundance: -; d_gene: -; j_gene: TRBJ2-7; v_gene: TRBV2; CDR3nt: TGTGCCAGCAGTGAAGGCGGGGAAGAGCAGTACTTC; CDR3aa: CASSEGGEEQYF
abundance: -; d_gene: -; j_gene: TRBJ2-1; v_gene: TRBV6-5; CDR3nt: TGTGCCAGCAGGGTCGGGTATGAGCAGTTCTTC; CDR3aa: CASRVGYEQFF
abundance: few; d_gene: TRBD1; j_gene: TRBJ1-5; v_gene: TRBV27; CDR3nt: TGTGCCAGCAGAATGGGCCAGGGGGGTCAGCCCCAGCATTTT; CDR3aa: CASRMGQGGQPQHF
abundance: few; d_gene: TRBD1; j_gene: TRBJ2-7; v_gene: TRBV27; CDR3nt: TGTGCCAGCAGTTCCGGGACAGGGGGTTTTTACGAGCAGTACTTC; CDR3aa: CASSSGTGGFYEQYF
abundance: many; d_gene: -; j_gene: TRBJ2-2; v_gene: TRBV28; CDR3nt: TGTGCCAGCAGTGTCCCGGGCGTAGGGACCGGGGAGCTGTTTTTT; CDR3aa: CASSVPGVGTGELFF
abundance: -; d_gene: -; j_gene: TRBJ2-1; v_gene: TRBV5-6; CDR3nt: TGTGCCAGCAGCTTCGAAGCGGTCTACAATGAGCAGTTCTTC; CDR3aa: CASSFEAVYNEQFF
abundance: many; d_gene: TRBD1; j_gene: TRBJ2-7; v_gene: TRBV27; CDR3nt: TGTGCCAGCAGTGAACTGACAGGGGGCCTCCACTTC; CDR3aa: CASSELTGGLHF
abundance: many; d_gene: -; j_gene: TRBJ2-1; v_gene: TRBV12-3/TRBV12-4; CDR3nt: TGTGTCACAGGTATCTCCTACAATGAGCAGTTCTTC; CDR3aa: CVTGISYNEQFF
abundance: many; d_gene: TRBD2; j_gene: TRBJ2-3; v_gene: TRBV29-1; CDR3nt: TGCAGCGTCCTCAGCGGGACTAGCACAGATACGCAGTATTTT; CDR3aa: CSVLSGTSTDTQYF
abundance: few; d_gene: -; j_gene: TRBJ2-3; v_gene: TRBV6-2/TRBV6-3; CDR3nt: TGTGCCAGCCGGACACCCACAGATACGCAGTATTTT; CDR3aa: CASRTPTDTQYF
abundance: many; d_gene: -; j_gene: TRBJ2-1; v_gene: TRBV4-1; CDR3nt: TGCGCCAGCGGCCGTGACAATGAGCAGTTCTTC; CDR3aa: CASGRDNEQFF
abundance: -; d_gene: -; j_gene: TRBJ2-7; v_gene: TRBV7-9; CDR3nt: TGTGCCAGCAACGCGCCACAGGGAAAGGGTACCTACGAGCAGTACTTC; CDR3aa: CASNAPQGKGTYEQYF
abundance: many; d_gene: TRBD1; j_gene: TRBJ1-2; v_gene: TRBV29-1; CDR3nt: TGCAGCGTTGTGAAAGGGGGCTTTGATGGCTACACCTTC; CDR3aa: CSVVKGGFDGYTF
abundance: -; d_gene: TRBD1; j_gene: TRBJ2-7; v_gene: TRBV5-6; CDR3nt: TGTGCCAGCAGCTTAAGGCCCGGGACAGGGCCTGCCGAGCAGTACTTC; CDR3aa: CASSLRPGTGPAEQYF
abundance: many; d_gene: -; j_gene: TRBJ2-5; v_gene: TRBV2; CDR3nt: TGTGCCAGCAGTTCTCTGGAGACCCAGTACTTC; CDR3aa: CASSSLETQYF
abundance: few; d_gene: -; j_gene: TRBJ2-3; v_gene: TRBV4-3; CDR3nt: TGCGCCAGCAGCCAAGAGACATTTGTCGCAGATACGCAGTATTTT; CDR3aa: CASSQETFVADTQYF
abundance: many; d_gene: TRBD1; j_gene: TRBJ2-7; v_gene: TRBV5-1; CDR3nt: TGCGCCAGCAGCCCGACAGGGTCTGGGGAGCAGTACTTC; CDR3aa: CASSPTGSGEQYF
abundance: -; d_gene: -; j_gene: TRBJ2-1; v_gene: TRBV11-2; CDR3nt: TGTGCCGGCAGCTGGGACTGGGACTCCTACAATGAGCAGTTCTTC; CDR3aa: CAGSWDWDSYNEQFF
abundance: few; d_gene: TRBD1; j_gene: TRBJ1-1; v_gene: TRBV28; CDR3nt: TGTGCCAGCAGTTTCGCAGGGGGCAATGAAGCTTTCTTT; CDR3aa: CASSFAGGNEAFF
abundance: -; d_gene: -; j_gene: TRBJ2-1; v_gene: TRBV29-1; CDR3nt: TGCAGCGTTGAGTTCGGGGGGCGCAATGAGCAGTTCTTC; CDR3aa: CSVEFGGRNEQFF
abundance: medium-sized; d_gene: -; j_gene: TRBJ2-6; v_gene: TRBV4-3; CDR3nt: TGCGCCAGCAGCCAGGACGGGACTGCTGGGGCCAACGTCCTGACTTTC; CDR3aa: CASSQDGTAGANVLTF
abundance: -; d_gene: TRBD2; j_gene: TRBJ2-7; v_gene: TRBV7-9; CDR3nt: TGTGCCAGCAGCTTAGCGGCGGGGGGGAATACCTACGAGCAGTACTTC; CDR3aa: CASSLAAGGNTYEQYF